This T cell receptor (beta chain) was documented in a study of blood T cell repertoires in COVID-19. For the study at large: Researchers got acute and convalescent COVID-19 samples from the United States, Italy and Spain. The cDNA or gDNA used as material had been derived from T cells, B-cell-depleted T cells, or PBMCs.

In the source study's methods: Amplifying reference gene primers gave estimates of nucleated cell counts. The data were produced by immunoSEQ multiplex PCR, yet TCRdb's version contains in-frame clones alone and is incomplete. V, J and clone size are taken as reported in that table, and D and trimming were inferred from the DNA itself. The sample yields around 250,000 clones, about 83% seen once. CDR1 and CDR2 from the germline V gene are SGHKS and YYEKEE (reference sequence). The length of the CDR3 is 14 residues. Trimming cost V 5 bases and J 3 bases; bases outside gene matches: 4. The gene calls are TRBV5-5 and TRBJ2-2; TRBD2 matches at 7 bases. Sequencing was performed on peripheral blood. The TCR comes from a middle-aged man with active or convalescent COVID-19. The CDR3 DNA reads as TGTGCCAGCAGACATGGGGGGGACACCGGGGAGCTGTTTTTT. Protein sequence: CASRHGGDTGELFF.